The 17 T cell receptor beta chains below all came from one sample that was sequenced in a study of spatial heterogeneity in lung cancer. TCRdb independently ran MiXCR on the 5' RACE reads; one entry per CDR3 protein. The data show 30,000 to 45,000 distinct CDR3 sequences, less than 9% seen once. Time point defined: sample taken at primary tumor resection. The specimen comprised PBMCs, sampled at surgery. Receptors were obtained from a female donor with early-stage non-small cell lung cancer.

This clonotype showed up many times. The CDR3 loop reads CASSPGTSGSYEQYF. The DNA of the CDR3 is TGTGCCAGCAGTCCCGGGACTAGCGGGAGCTACGAGCAGTACTTC. The gene calls are TRBV12-3 or TRBV12-4 and TRBJ2-7, with 14 positions matching TRBD2. The CDR3 is 15 amino acids. V shed 5 bases, J shed 3 bases, and the junction held 3 bases outside the gene matches.

The genes are TRBV10-1 and TRBJ2-5, with 10 bases matching TRBD1. The CDR3 runs to 15 residues. Germline V CDR1 and CDR2: WNHNN, SYGVQD (reference sequence). Unmatched junction bases numbered 2, after V lost 4 bases and J lost 0 bases. The CDR3 DNA reads TGCGCCAGCAGTGCCGGGACAGGGGACCAAGAGACCCAGTACTTC. Its protein is CASSAGTGDQETQYF.

This clonotype has a count of ten or more. This chain joins TRBV27 and TRBJ2-1, with a weak D call TRBD1 (6 bases). Germline CDR1 is MNHEY and CDR2 is SMNVEV (reference sequence). V dropped 0 bases and J dropped 2 bases, with 8 bases sitting between them. The CDR3 has 15 amino acids. CDR3 sequence: CASSLSPGAYNEQFF. For the CDR3, the DNA is TGTGCCAGCAGTTTATCGCCAGGGGCCTACAATGAGCAGTTCTTC.

This clonotype was recorded only once. The rearrangement links TRBV29-1 to TRBJ1-1; D is unclear. The CDR3 contains 11 residues. Germline V gene lookup returns CDR1 SQVTM and CDR2 ANQGSEA. V lost 6 bases to trimming and J lost 5 bases, with 10 bases between them. The CDR3 protein is CSVRPGTEAFF. CDR3 DNA sequence: TGCAGCGTCCGTCCCGGGACTGAAGCTTTCTTT.

This clonotype was found many times. This chain links TRBV7-6 with TRBJ2-5; 7 positions agree with TRBD2. Germline trimming cut 5 bases from V and 2 bases from J; bases unmatched to any gene: 8. This CDR3 region has 15 residues. Germline CDR1 reads SGHVS; CDR2 reads FNYEAQ. DNA of the CDR3: TGTGCCAGCAGCCGTAGAGCGGGGTTGCAAGAGACCCAGTACTTC. Protein product: CASSRRAGLQETQYF.

This clonotype was detected ten times or more. The J gene is TRBJ1-4, the V gene TRBV7-2, with a possible D match to TRBD1 (6 bases). Germline CDR1 is SGHTA and CDR2 is FQGNSA. The V gene lost 4 bases and the J gene lost 2 bases, with 14 bases spanning the gap. The CDR3 loop spans 16 amino acids. CDR3 loop: CASSWTVRRTNEKLFF. For the CDR3, the DNA is TGTGCCAGCAGCTGGACAGTGAGGCGGACTAATGAAAAACTGTTTTTT. The full variable domain, its missing parts supplied by reference TRBV7-2 and TRBJ1-4, is GAGVSQSPSNKVTEKGKDVELRCDPISGHTALYWYRQSLGQGLEFLIYFQGNSAPDKSGLPSDRFSAERTGGSVSTLTIQRTQQEDSAVYLCASSWTVRRTNEKLFFGSGTQLSVL.

This clonotype was recorded at least ten times. The chain uses TRBV12-3 or TRBV12-4 and TRBJ2-1, with 12 bases identical to TRBD2. V lost 6 bases to trimming and J lost 8 bases; unmatched junction nucleotides: 14. The CDR3 spans 17 residues. The CDR3 reads CASRSVTSGRTYDEQFF. The DNA for the CDR3 is TGTGCCAGCAGATCGGTTACTAGCGGGAGGACCTATGATGAGCAGTTCTTC.

The table lists this clonotype with many counts. The rearrangement links TRBV7-9 to TRBJ2-7; 8 bases are a match to TRBD1. The germline V gene encodes CDR1 SEHNR and CDR2 FQNEAQ (reference sequence). V shed 1 base, J shed 3 bases, and the junction held 5 bases outside the gene matches. CDR3 length: 15 residues. For the CDR3, the DNA is TGTGCCAGCAGCTTAGACCGGGACAGGAGCTACGAGCAGTACTTC. Encoded protein: CASSLDRDRSYEQYF.

Remarks on this clonotype: It may be a read error: a sequence one base away is much more abundant. The genes are TRBV5-1 and TRBJ2-1; possible D gene TRBD1, 5 bases. The CDR3 covers 14 residues. Germline V lookup: CDR1 SGHRS, CDR2 YFSETQ. CDR3 bases: TGCGCCAGCAGCGCGGACATCACCTACAATGGGCAGTTCTTC. As protein: CASSADITYNGQFF.

The sample holds many counts of this clonotype. CDR3 protein: CASSQGLAGETYEQYF. CDR3 sequence (DNA): TGTGCCAGCAGCCAAGGGCTAGCGGGGGAGACCTACGAGCAGTACTTC. This sequence joins TRBV3-1 and TRBJ2-7; 10 bases line up with TRBD2. CDR1 is LGHDT, CDR2 YNNKEL, per germline (reference sequence). There are 16 residues in the CDR3. J lost 2 bases, V lost 1 base, and 5 bases had no gene match.

This clonotype was detected many times. V usage is TRBV29-1 and J usage is TRBJ1-2; TRBD1 might be the D (5 bases). V was pared by 7 bases and J by 6 bases, with 21 bases between. Germline CDR1 reads SQVTM; CDR2 reads ANQGSEA. The CDR3 consists of 14 residues. The CDR3 spells CSAGDLKASHGYTF. Here the CDR3 DNA reads TGCAGCGCTGGGGACCTAAAGGCCTCGCATGGCTACACCTTC.

This clonotype was seen many times. This sequence joins TRBV20-1 and TRBJ1-5, with D perhaps matching TRBD1 (5 bases). The CDR3 extends over 12 amino acids. Between the trimmed V and J ends, which lost 5 bases and 6 bases, there was a span of 11 bases. The germline CDR1 and CDR2 sequences are DFQATT and SNEGSKA (reference sequence). CDR3 DNA: TGCAGTGCTGCGCAGGGCGGTCAGCCCCAGCATTTT. Translation: CSAAQGGQPQHF.

This clonotype was seen at least ten times. The chain joins TRBV9 to TRBJ2-7; TRBD2 is a possible D gene (6 bases). This CDR3 is built from 18 residues. Deletions cut 0 bases from V and 1 base from J, with 20 bases between. Germline V gene data show CDR1 as SGDLS and CDR2 as YYNGEE. The CDR3 DNA sequence: TGTGCCAGCAGCGTAGGAGACGGTAGCGGTTTCCGTTCCTACGAGCAGTACTTC. Translating it yields CASSVGDGSGFRSYEQYF.

The chain combines TRBV20-1 with TRBJ2-3, with 11 bases fitting TRBD2. Germline CDR1 reads DFQATT; CDR2 reads SNEGSKA (reference sequence). The CDR3 has 15 amino acids. The J segment lost 2 bases and the V segment lost 6 bases, leaving 7 bases of the junction unmatched. The CDR3, as DNA: TGCAGTGCCGCGACTAGCGGGAAACCCACAGATACGCAGTATTTT. This encodes CSAATSGKPTDTQYF.

This clonotype came up a few times. The rearrangement joins TRBV4-3 to TRBJ1-5; TRBD1 matches 7 bases. Germline CDR1 and CDR2: LGHNA and YSLEER. The V gene end was trimmed by 3 bases and the J gene end by 5 bases; junction bases not matched to a gene: 4. This CDR3 comprises 14 residues. CDR3: CASSQRQGDQPQHF. The DNA of the CDR3 is TGCGCCAGCAGCCAGAGACAGGGAGATCAGCCCCAGCATTTT.

At least ten counts were recorded for this clonotype. The CDR3 reads CASSLGEPGELFF. The CDR3 nucleotides read TGCGCCAGCAGCTTGGGCGAGCCCGGGGAGCTGTTTTTT. The rearrangement links TRBV5-1 to TRBJ2-2; D is unresolved. The V end lost 0 bases, the J end lost 6 bases, and 6 bases lay between the germline ends. Germline CDR1 and CDR2: SGHRS and YFSETQ. The CDR3 extends over 13 amino acids.

This clonotype came up a few times. The CDR3, as DNA: TGCAGTGCTGGCAGCGGGAGCTCCTACGAGCAGTACTTC. As protein: CSAGSGSSYEQYF. V gene TRBV20-1 combines with J gene TRBJ2-7; 8 nucleotides line up with TRBD2. The germline gives CDR1 DFQATT, CDR2 SNEGSKA (reference sequence). This CDR3 is built from 13 residues. Trimming cost V 5 bases and J 0 bases; bases outside gene matches: 3.